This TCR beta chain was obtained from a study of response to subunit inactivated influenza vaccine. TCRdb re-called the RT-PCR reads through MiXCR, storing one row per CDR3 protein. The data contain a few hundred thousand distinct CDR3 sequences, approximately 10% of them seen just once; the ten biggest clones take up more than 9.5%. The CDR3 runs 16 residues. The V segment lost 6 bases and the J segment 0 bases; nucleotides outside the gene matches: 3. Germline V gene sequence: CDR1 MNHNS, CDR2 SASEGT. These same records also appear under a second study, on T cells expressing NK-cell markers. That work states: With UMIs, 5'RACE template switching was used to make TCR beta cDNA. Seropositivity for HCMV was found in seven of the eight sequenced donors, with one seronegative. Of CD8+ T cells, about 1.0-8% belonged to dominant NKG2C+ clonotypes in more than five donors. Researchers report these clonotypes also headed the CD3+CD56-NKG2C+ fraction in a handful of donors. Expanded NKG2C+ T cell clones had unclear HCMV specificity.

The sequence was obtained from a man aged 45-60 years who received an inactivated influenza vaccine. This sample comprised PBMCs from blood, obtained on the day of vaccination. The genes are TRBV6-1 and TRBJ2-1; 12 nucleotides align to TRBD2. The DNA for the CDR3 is TGTGCCAGCAGGGTACTAGCGGGGGGCTCCTACAATGAGCAGTTCTTC. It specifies CASRVLAGGSYNEQFF.